This T cell receptor (beta chain) was captured in a study of blood T cells in healthy people across ages. This clonotype came up a few times. Primers used in a second PCR of roughly 6 to 12 cycles were a sample-barcoded 5' primer and a J-beta primer mix. TCRdb redid the calling of the 5' RACE reads with MiXCR, one entry per CDR3 protein. This table holds about 1.8 million distinct CDR3 sequences, around half found once. V was trimmed by 2 bases and J by 1 base, leaving 10 bases between them. The CDR3 is made up of 15 amino acids. The TCR was taken from a woman in her thirties or forties in good health. Sequences were obtained from blood. The chain joins TRBV12-3 or TRBV12-4 to TRBJ2-3; weak D call: TRBD1 (5 bases). DNA of the CDR3: TGTGCCAGCAGTTTATCAGGGCCCCGCACAGATACGCAGTATTTT. It translates to CASSLSGPRTDTQYF.